This paragraph reports one TCR beta chain. No antigen is known for it. No much larger clonotype is one base removed from it; base qualities were not supplied. Participants in the prospective study were enrolled through a virtual design, were aged roughly 18 to 95 years, and lived in roughly 26 United States geographic areas. Cohort assignment in the prospective study relied on participant-reported clinical history from a screening survey and a study questionnaire. Mobile phlebotomists in the prospective study collected whole blood, serum and a nasopharyngeal or oropharyngeal swab from every participant. Participants in the prospective study had the option to provide additional blood draws and questionnaires over a 2-month period. Before DNA extraction, blood samples from the prospective study were shipped at room temperature or frozen. This sample is part of a study of blood T cell repertoires in COVID-19 (dated by TCRdb to about 2020). Some background on the complete study: Samples from collaborators originated in the United States, Italy and Spain and spanned both the acute and convalescent phases of COVID-19. The repertoires were released in a freely available public database meant as a resource for research on the immune response to SARS-CoV-2. The samples were drawn from the first 160 participants of the ongoing ImmuneRACE study and from more than 1,000 subjects provided by 6 global collaborators. Where HLA class I and class II types were available, the types were taken from metadata supplied by the sample provider, not from assay-based typing. The prospective study material was composed of cDNA or gDNA derived from T cells, B-cell-depleted T cells, or PBMCs. The sample metadata nearly always contained a de-identified subject ID, COVID-19 status, age in years and sex. The dataset comprised deeply sampled blood TCRbeta repertoires from subjects exposed to, actively infected with, or recovered from COVID-19.

Study-level results and caveats: How much clinical and demographic metadata was included differed by source and by participant, and the metadata was provided uncurated.

As encoded in the germline V gene, CDR1 is KGHDR while CDR2 is SFDVKD. Spanning cysteine to phenylalanine, the CDR3 consists of 15 amino acids. The read is trimmed to its CDR3 DNA, 45 bases read in frame from base 1. V lost 0 bases and J lost 0 bases; the stretch between them is 4 bases long. The immunoSEQ Assay, a bias-controlled multiplex PCR, was used to amplify TCRbeta CDR3 regions from genomic DNA. From the authors' description of their analysis: Within the assay, amplification of reference gene primers was used to estimate how many nucleated cells each sample contained. To quantify the absolute abundance of each unique TCRbeta CDR3 rearrangement, sequence reads were collapsed and filtered. For each sample, productive Simpson clonality was calculated by taking the square root of Simpson's diversity index across productive rearrangements. TCRdb limited this immuneACCESS table to in-frame rearrangements with V and J called. A share of clones is missing; checked studies link under half to unresolved V genes, and the rest is unexplained. The V and J calls and the clone size are those of that table, but D and trimming were determined from the DNA. The sample data list about 400,000 clones, and 70% to 90% of these were observed just once. The ten biggest clones cover around 1.8% of the sample.

The V and J segments used are TRBV24-1 and TRBJ2-2, with the D gene not confidently named. The clonotype originates from a woman under 30 with acute COVID-19. The specimen sequenced was PBMCs or T cells enriched from blood (not recorded which). The CDR3 reads as follows: CATSDLSANTGELFF. The nucleotides read TGTGCCACCAGTGATTTGTCGGCGAACACCGGGGAGCTGTTTTTT.